The 32 T cell receptor beta chains presented below share a single source sample, sequenced in a study of control samples from healthy donors and cancer patients. Repertoires were generated with immunoSEQ multiplex PCR, while TCRdb's copy carries only in-frame clones and drops some. This sample has 61,000 or so clones, with around 89% found just once. Sequenced input: PBMCs. Source of these receptors: a man in his 60s with colorectal cancer.

The chain has TRBV7-9 and TRBJ2-1; the D gene is possibly TRBD1 (5 bases). Trimming took 6 bases from V and 7 from J, leaving 10 bases between them. Germline lookup yields CDR1 SEHNR and CDR2 FQNEAQ (reference sequence). This CDR3 has 12 residues. The CDR3 bases are TGTGCCAGCAGGCCGACAGCAAATGAGCAGTTCTTC. It is translated as CASRPTANEQFF.

The chain has TRBV27 and TRBJ2-5, with D perhaps matching TRBD2 (6 bases). CDR3 size: 17 residues. V was pared by 4 bases and J by 5 bases, with 23 bases between. Germline V lookup: CDR1 MNHEY, CDR2 SMNVEV (reference sequence). CDR3 nucleotide sequence: TGTGCCAGCAGTTCCACATTCTGGCGGGGTCCCGGGGAGACCCAGTACTTC. This codes for CASSSTFWRGPGETQYF.

This clone was seen just once. V is TRBV7-2 and J is TRBJ2-5, with D perhaps TRBD1 or TRBD2 (5 bases each). This CDR3 comprises 13 residues. Trimming stripped 1 base from V and 5 bases from J, with 8 bases between. Germline CDR1 is SGHTA and CDR2 is FQGNSA. The CDR3 DNA sequence: TGTGCCAGCAGCTTAGACAGGAGGGAGACCCAGTACTTC. Translation gives CASSLDRRETQYF.

V is TRBV2 and J is TRBJ1-1, with 7 bases fitting TRBD1. The germline gives CDR1 SNHLY, CDR2 FYNNEI. Losses at the gene ends were 6 bases for V and 0 bases for J; bases not matched to a gene: 4. The CDR3 length is 14 residues. Here the CDR3 DNA reads TGTGCCAGCAGGACAGGGATAATGAACACTGAAGCTTTCTTT. This sequence encodes CASRTGIMNTEAFF.

The chain has TRBV7-2 and TRBJ1-1; the match to TRBD1 covers 10 bases. The CDR3 covers 13 residues. The germline V gene has CDR1 SGHTA and CDR2 FQGNSA. Losses at the gene ends were 5 bases for V and 4 bases for J; bases not matched to a gene: 1. CDR3 region: CASSRDRGTEAFF. CDR3 in DNA: TGTGCCAGCAGCCGGGACAGGGGCACTGAAGCTTTCTTT.

This chain uses TRBV5-1 with TRBJ2-7; TRBD2 matches 8 bases. This CDR3 is 13 amino acids long. J lost 3 bases, V lost 4 bases, and 3 bases had no gene match. Germline V gene lookup returns CDR1 SGHRS and CDR2 YFSETQ. In nucleotides, the CDR3 is TGCGCCAGCAGCCGAAGCGGGGGCTACGAGCAGTACTTC. The encoded protein is CASSRSGGYEQYF.

This chain's CDR3 is CTSSQRGGQTTEAFF. CDR3 nucleotides: TGCACCAGCAGCCAAAGGGGCGGGCAGACCACTGAAGCTTTCTTT. The V and J genes are TRBV1 and TRBJ1-1. TRBV1 is a listed pseudogene. The CDR3 totals 15 residues.

The V gene is TRBV12-3 or TRBV12-4, the J gene TRBJ2-2, with a possible D match to TRBD2 (5 bases). Trimming removed 7 bases from V and 4 bases from J, with 10 bases in between. The CDR3 is 13 amino acids. Written as DNA, the CDR3 is TGTGCCAGCAATGGTGAGGGCACCGGGGAGCTGTTTTTT. Its translation: CASNGEGTGELFF.

V and J are TRBV7-3 and TRBJ1-1; possibly TRBD1 for D (6 bases). The CDR3 is made up of 15 amino acids. The germline gives CDR1 SGHTA, CDR2 FQGTGA. V was clipped by 1 base and J by 4 bases, with 13 bases between them. This CDR3 reads CASSLRTAGGTEAFF. In DNA form, the CDR3 reads TGTGCCAGCAGCTTAAGGACAGCGGGAGGCACTGAAGCTTTCTTT.

This clone has only a few counts. The sample contains more than one DNA sequence encoding this CDR3. This chain joins TRBV27 and TRBJ2-3, with D unclear. Trimming stripped 1 base from V and 5 bases from J, with 4 bases between. This CDR3 region has 12 residues. Germline V gives CDR1 MNHEY, CDR2 SMNVEV (reference sequence). CDR3 sequence: CASSLWGDTQYF. The CDR3 DNA sequence: TGTGCCAGCAGTTTATGGGGAGATACGCAGTATTTT.

This chain connects TRBV4-1 to TRBJ1-6, with D hard to call. Germline V CDR1 and CDR2: MGHRA, YSYEKL. This CDR3 is built from 15 residues. Trimming cost V 2 bases and J 7 bases, with 12 bases left between them. The DNA for the CDR3 is TGCGCCAGCAGCCAAACCGGACTTGGGAATTCACCCCTCCACTTT. Translated, it gives CASSQTGLGNSPLHF.

The V gene is TRBV7-8, the J gene TRBJ1-6; 7 bases align to TRBD1. This CDR3 is built from 14 residues. Trimming cost V 5 bases and J 7 bases; bases outside gene matches: 5. The V gene's germline CDR1 is SGHVS and CDR2 FQNEAQ. The CDR3 loop reads CASSPTGTNSPLHF. The CDR3 coding sequence is TGTGCCAGCAGCCCGACAGGGACAAATTCACCCCTCCACTTT.

V is TRBV28 and J is TRBJ1-1; D remains ambiguous. The germline V and J ends were trimmed by 2 bases and 6 bases, with 7 bases remaining between them. The CDR3 is 12 residues long. Germline-derived CDR1 and CDR2 are MDHEN and SYDVKM. CDR3 residues: CASSLRLPEAFF. In DNA form, the CDR3 reads TGTGCCAGCAGTTTAAGGCTCCCTGAAGCTTTCTTT.

The V call is TRBV7-8, the J call TRBJ1-5, with unresolved D. Germline V CDR1 and CDR2: SGHVS, FQNEAQ. Trimming cost V 5 bases and J 6 bases, with 14 bases left between them. The CDR3 runs to 14 residues. CDR3 region: CASSPRLGSQPQHF. CDR3 DNA: TGTGCCAGCAGCCCCAGACTGGGGAGTCAGCCCCAGCATTTT.

The chain uses TRBV12-3 or TRBV12-4 and TRBJ2-7; D uncertain. The V gene lost 4 bases and the J gene lost 9 bases, with 13 bases spanning the gap. The CDR3 runs 12 residues. CDR3 sequence reads: CASSSSGLGQYF. The DNA of the CDR3 is TGTGCCAGCAGTTCCTCCGGGCTCGGGCAGTACTTC.

This chain joins TRBV7-9 and TRBJ1-2, with TRBD1 as a possible D gene (6 bases). The CDR3 loop spans 12 amino acids. CDR1 is SEHNR, CDR2 FQNEAQ, per germline (reference sequence). V dropped 5 bases and J dropped 5 bases, with 9 bases sitting between them. This CDR3 is CASSQQGYGYTF. CDR3 sequence (DNA): TGTGCCAGCAGCCAACAGGGTTATGGCTACACCTTC. Full variable domain (missing parts from reference TRBV7-9 and TRBJ1-2): DTGVSQNPRHKITKRGQNVTFRCDPISEHNRLYWYRQTLGQGPEFLTYFQNEAQLEKSRLLSDRFSAERPKGSFSTLEIQRTEQGDSAMYLCASSQQGYGYTFGSGTRLTVV.

This rearrangement joins TRBV27 to TRBJ2-7; 7 bases agree with TRBD2. Germline V gives CDR1 MNHEY, CDR2 SMNVEV (reference sequence). The CDR3 covers 14 residues. The junction had 11 bases not matched to a gene; V was cut back by 8 bases and J by 4 bases. The CDR3 nucleotides read TGTGCCAGCTCCATGGGCGGGGGAATGTACGAGCAGTACTTC. Residues: CASSMGGGMYEQYF.

V and J are TRBV10-3 and TRBJ1-1, with 8 bases that match TRBD1. The CDR3 totals 14 residues. The germline V gene encodes CDR1 ENHRY and CDR2 SYGVKD. V trimming: 4 bases; J trimming: 1 base; junction bases outside the gene matches: 2. The CDR3 loop reads CAISVDRGNTEAFF. The CDR3 nucleotides read TGTGCCATCAGTGTAGACAGGGGGAACACTGAAGCTTTCTTT.

V and J are TRBV15 and TRBJ2-7, with 11 bases matching TRBD1. This CDR3 has 14 residues. With 10 bases clipped from V and 3 bases from J, the junction kept 8 bases outside the gene matches. Germline assignment: CDR1 LNHNV and CDR2 YYDKDF (reference sequence). CDR3 in DNA: TGTGCCATCGCAACCGGGACAGGGGGCTACGAGCAGTACTTC. Translated: CAIATGTGGYEQYF.

CDR3 in DNA: TGTGCCACTCAGGGGGGAGGGGAATATTCGGAGCAGTTCTTC. This sequence encodes CATQGGGEYSEQFF. The chain is built from TRBV19 and TRBJ2-1; D could derive from TRBD1 or TRBD2 (7 bases each). V was clipped by 10 bases and J by 10 bases, with 23 bases between them. The germline V gene has CDR1 LNHDA and CDR2 SQIVND (reference sequence). The CDR3 has 14 residues. The full variable domain, completed using reference TRBV19 and TRBJ2-1, is DGGITQSPKYLFRKEGQNVTLSCEQNLNHDAMYWYRQDPGQGLRLIYYSQIVNDFQKGDIAEGYSVSREKKESFPLTVTSAQKNPTAFYLCATQGGGEYSEQFFGPGTRLTVL.

J is TRBJ1-2 and V is TRBV6-4, with 11 bases matching TRBD1. CDR1 is MRHNA and CDR2 is SNTAGT in the germline V gene. This CDR3 region has 14 residues. The trim removed 5 bases at V and 5 bases at J, leaving 4 bases unmatched. CDR3: CASSPGTGGYGYTF. CDR3 DNA sequence: TGTGCCAGCAGTCCCGGGACAGGGGGATATGGCTACACCTTC.

This sequence joins TRBV7-2 and TRBJ2-1, with 9 positions matching TRBD1. V shed 5 bases and J 5 bases; nucleotides not matched to a gene: 10. The germline gives CDR1 SGHTA, CDR2 FQGNSA. The CDR3 is 16 amino acids. The CDR3 DNA reads TGTGCCAGCAGCCATCGACAGGGGGGCTTCCACAATGAGCAGTTCTTC. Translation: CASSHRQGGFHNEQFF.

The chain has TRBV14 and TRBJ1-3, with D unclear. CDR1 and CDR2 (germline): SGHDN, FVKESK. V was trimmed by 1 base and J by 1 base, leaving 14 bases between them. The CDR3 has 17 amino acids. The CDR3 DNA is TGTGCCAGCAGCCAAGTTCTTGATGTCCTATCTGGAAACACCATATATTTT. It is translated as CASSQVLDVLSGNTIYF.

The chain is built from TRBV14 and TRBJ2-7, with D tentatively TRBD1 (5 bases). V was shortened by 4 bases and J by 1 base, with 14 bases between the two germline ends. Germline V gene sequence: CDR1 SGHDN, CDR2 FVKESK. This CDR3 comprises 15 residues. The CDR3 spells CASSPQVSQSYEQYF. CDR3 coding DNA: TGTGCCAGCAGCCCACAGGTTTCCCAATCCTACGAGCAGTACTTC.

This chain links TRBV28 with TRBJ2-2; TRBD2 is a possible D gene (6 bases). Per the germline V gene, CDR1 is MDHEN and CDR2 is SYDVKM. This CDR3 comprises 14 residues. Trimming pared 6 bases from V and 6 bases from J, leaving 14 bases between. The CDR3 DNA follows: TGTGCCAGCAGGCCTAGCGCTCCCCCCGGGGAGCTGTTTTTT. Amino acid sequence: CASRPSAPPGELFF.

V usage is TRBV29-1 and J usage is TRBJ1-1; 8 bases fit TRBD1. Germline CDR1 SQVTM, CDR2 ANQGSEA. This CDR3 spans 13 amino acids. With V trimmed by 7 bases and J by 4 bases, 8 bases remained unmatched. The CDR3 region is CSAETGVVTEAFF. The CDR3 region has the DNA TGCAGCGCAGAGACAGGGGTGGTCACTGAAGCTTTCTTT.

This chain joins TRBV19 and TRBJ2-5; TRBD1 is a possible D gene (5 bases). V was trimmed by 7 bases and J by 5 bases, leaving 20 bases between them. Per germline, CDR1 LNHDA and CDR2 SQIVND (reference sequence). CDR3 length: 15 residues. The CDR3 reads CASNEGAPSLETQYF. The CDR3 DNA sequence: TGTGCCAGTAATGAAGGGGCCCCATCTCTCGAGACCCAGTACTTC. Drawing the rest from reference TRBV19 and TRBJ2-5, the complete variable domain is DGGITQSPKYLFRKEGQNVTLSCEQNLNHDAMYWYRQDPGQGLRLIYYSQIVNDFQKGDIAEGYSVSREKKESFPLTVTSAQKNPTAFYLCASNEGAPSLETQYFGPGTRLLVL.

This clone has a single count. The chain is built from TRBV6-6 and TRBJ2-7; D uncertain. Germline CDR1 reads MNHNY; CDR2 reads SVGAGI (reference sequence). Trimming pared 6 bases from V and 4 bases from J, leaving 16 bases between. This CDR3 is built from 14 residues. As DNA, the CDR3 is TGTGCCAGCAGCCCCCGGTTGAATTCTTACGAGCAGTACTTC. Translated: CASSPRLNSYEQYF.

V is TRBV12-3 or TRBV12-4 and J is TRBJ1-1; 7 nucleotides agree with TRBD1. The junction had 5 bases not matched to a gene; V was cut back by 5 bases and J by 11 bases. The CDR3 extends over 11 amino acids. CDR3 residues: CASSRDRAAFF. The DNA for the CDR3 is TGTGCCAGCAGTCGTGACAGGGCCGCTTTCTTT.

This clone was picked up a small number of times. The chain couples TRBV16 to TRBJ1-5; 7 positions match TRBD1. Trimming took 2 bases from V and 2 from J; bases not matched to a gene: 9. The germline V gene encodes CDR1 KGHSY and CDR2 FQNENV. There are 17 residues in the CDR3. CDR3 amino acids: CASSQTPQGLGNQPQHF. The CDR3 DNA sequence: TGTGCCAGCAGCCAAACCCCACAGGGGCTAGGCAATCAGCCCCAGCATTTT. The whole variable domain, filled in from reference TRBV16 and TRBJ1-5, reads GEEVAQTPKHLVRGEGQKAKLYCAPIKGHSYVFWYQQVLKNEFKFLISFQNENVFDETGMPKERFSAKCLPNSPCSLEIQATKLEDSAVYFCASSQTPQGLGNQPQHFGDGTRLSIL.

The CDR3 region is CASSLSASGNSPLHF. The CDR3 coding sequence is TGTGCCAGCAGTTTATCGGCCTCCGGAAATTCACCCCTCCACTTT. V is TRBV27 and J is TRBJ1-6, with no clear D. The CDR3 extends over 15 amino acids. Germline CDR1 and CDR2: MNHEY and SMNVEV (reference sequence). V was clipped by 0 bases and J by 7 bases, with 10 bases between them.

CDR3: CAWSAGVTDTQYF. The CDR3 nucleotides read TGTGCCTGGAGTGCGGGGGTTACAGATACGCAGTATTTT. This chain links TRBV30 with TRBJ2-3; a possible D gene is TRBD2 (6 bases). V gave up 1 base and J gave up 3 bases, with 8 bases separating them. This CDR3 is 13 amino acids long. Germline V gene lookup returns CDR1 GTSNPN and CDR2 SVGIG (reference sequence).